What follows is one T cell receptor (beta chain) and its context. These data come from a study of blood T cell repertoires in COVID-19. Background on the study: Collection of acute and convalescent COVID-19 samples took place in the United States, Italy and Spain. T cells, B-cell-depleted T cells, or PBMCs provided the cDNA or gDNA that served as material.

Study processing details: Nucleated cell counts were estimated from reference gene primer amplification. Only in-frame clones appear in the TCRdb table, and some are missing; sequencing was by immunoSEQ multiplex PCR. The V and J calls and clone size are taken from that table; D and trimming were inferred from the DNA. The sample lists 210,000 or so clones; 70% to 85% were seen once. The CDR3 spans 15 residues. Germline V gene sequence: CDR1 LGHDT, CDR2 YNNKEL (reference sequence). The ends were cut back, 2 bases at V and 1 base at J, with 8 bases in the middle. Sequences were obtained from peripheral blood. The sequence was collected from a woman of 80 years or more with COVID-19, enrolled during active disease. The chain uses TRBV3-1 (or the pseudogene TRBV3-2) and TRBJ2-2; possibly TRBD1 for D (6 bases). The CDR3 sequence is CASSQQGGNTGELFF. Here the CDR3 DNA reads TGTGCCAGCAGCCAACAAGGGGGGAACACCGGGGAGCTGTTTTTT.